The T cell receptor beta chain described here comes from a study of blood T cell repertoires in COVID-19. Profiled with immunoSEQ multiplex PCR; TCRdb holds only in-frame clones, not every one. Counted here are approximately 290,000 clones, 80% to 90% occurring once; the ten biggest clones make up around 4.5%. The germline V and J ends were trimmed by 6 bases and 5 bases, with 10 bases remaining between them. The CDR3 sequence is 12 residues long. Germline V gene data show CDR1 as SGHVS and CDR2 as FQNEAQ. V and J are TRBV7-8 and TRBJ1-1; TRBD1 might be the D (5 bases). Sequencing used PBMCs or T cells enriched from blood (not recorded which). This receptor was obtained from a woman aged 30 to 39 who had recovered from COVID-19. CDR3 nucleotide sequence: TGTGCCAGCAGAGGGCGGGGGACTGAAGCTTTCTTT. Amino acid sequence: CASRGRGTEAFF.